This passage covers 14 T cell receptor beta chains from one sample sequenced in a study of shared clonotypes between healthy human individuals. Libraries were prepared by immunoSEQ multiplex PCR; TCRdb keeps only in-frame clonotypes and omits some of them. The sample shows some 2 million clones, roughly 95% of them seen only once. The material sequenced was naive CD4+ T cells sorted from blood. Regarding subset: CD45RA+ positively selected. These receptors originate from a man aged 18 to 30 in good health.

The J gene is TRBJ1-1, the V gene TRBV5-4; 8 nucleotides agree with TRBD1. Germline V gene data show CDR1 as SGHNT and CDR2 as YYREEE (reference sequence). V shed 4 bases, J shed 1 base, and the junction held 9 bases outside the gene matches. The CDR3 is made up of 16 amino acids. Written as DNA, the CDR3 is TGTGCCAGCAGCCCTGGCGGGGGACAGGCGAACACTGAAGCTTTCTTT. Encoded protein: CASSPGGGQANTEAFF.

As for this clone: The junction and the germline gene differ at one end; a read error may be behind it. The chain links TRBV6-5 to TRBJ1-1; perhaps TRBD1 as D (6 bases). Germline V gene lookup returns CDR1 MNHEY and CDR2 SVGAGI. The CDR3 runs to 15 residues. The CDR3 DNA reads as TGTGCCAGCAGTGACTCCGGGACACTAAACACTGAAGCTTTCTTT. It is translated as CASSDSGTLNTEAFF.

This clone was detected once. This chain connects TRBV30 to TRBJ1-2, with TRBD1 matching over 7 bases. In germline, CDR1 is GTSNPN, CDR2 SVGIG (reference sequence). This CDR3 comprises 18 residues. Trimming at V came to 0 bases and at J to 0 bases, leaving 13 bases not matched to a gene. This chain's CDR3 is CAWSVQRQGFLANYGYTF. The CDR3 DNA sequence: TGTGCCTGGAGTGTACAGCGACAGGGATTCCTAGCTAACTATGGCTACACCTTC.

The J gene is TRBJ1-4, the V gene TRBV7-2; D is uncertain. Germline V CDR1 and CDR2: SGHTA, FQGNSA. The CDR3 loop spans 17 amino acids. Trimming cost V 4 bases and J 10 bases, with 25 bases left between them. This CDR3 is CASSYISGLTKSGKLFF. The CDR3 DNA sequence: TGTGCCAGCAGCTACATTAGTGGACTTACAAAGAGTGGAAAACTGTTTTTT.

The rearrangement joins TRBV11-2 to TRBJ2-1; 15 bases match TRBD2. This CDR3 comprises 18 residues. J lost 7 bases, V lost 1 base, and 8 bases had no gene match. CDR1 and CDR2 from the germline V gene are SGHAT and FQNNGV. The CDR3 region has the DNA TGTGCCAGCAGCTTAGCTCTCCGGACTAGCGGGAGGGGTAATGAGCAGTTCTTC. It is translated as CASSLALRTSGRGNEQFF.

The chain couples TRBV7-2 to TRBJ2-7, with a weak D call TRBD2 (5 bases). CDR3 size: 17 residues. The germline CDR1 and CDR2 sequences are SGHTA and FQGNSA. V was cut by 6 bases and J by 1 base, with 22 bases left in between. Here the CDR3 reads CASSPSVSGGLSYEQYF. The CDR3 DNA reads TGTGCCAGCAGTCCCTCCGTGTCGGGCGGACTTTCCTACGAGCAGTACTTC.

This clone has only one observation. The V gene is TRBV5-4, the J gene TRBJ1-2; TRBD1 is a possible D gene (5 bases). The V gene's germline CDR1 is SGHNT and CDR2 YYREEE (reference sequence). The germline V and J ends were trimmed by 2 bases and 2 bases, with 13 bases remaining between them. This CDR3 is 15 amino acids long. The CDR3 sequence: CASSFQGKSNYGYTF. In DNA, the CDR3 is TGTGCCAGCAGCTTCCAGGGTAAATCCAACTATGGCTACACCTTC.

The chain couples TRBV5-4 to TRBJ2-7, with 9 bases identical to TRBD1. The germline V gene has CDR1 SGHNT and CDR2 YYREEE (reference sequence). The CDR3 contains 15 residues. V shed 6 bases and J 1 base; nucleotides not matched to a gene: 8. The CDR3 spells CASTLMDRGSYEQYF. CDR3 in DNA: TGTGCCAGCACCTTAATGGACAGGGGATCCTACGAGCAGTACTTC.

The genes are TRBV19 and TRBJ2-7, with unresolved D. CDR3 length equals 15 residues. V dropped 4 bases and J dropped 3 bases, with 16 bases sitting between them. Germline loops: CDR1 LNHDA, CDR2 SQIVND (reference sequence). The CDR3 loop is CASSSRGQGFYEQYF. The CDR3 DNA follows: TGTGCCAGTAGTAGTAGAGGCCAAGGGTTCTACGAGCAGTACTTC.

V and J are TRBV7-9 and TRBJ1-5; D not resolved. Trimming shortened V by 5 bases and J by 5 bases, and 10 bases separated the two germline ends. CDR3 length: 13 amino acids. Germline CDR1 SEHNR, CDR2 FQNEAQ (reference sequence). The chain's CDR3 is CASSAGPDQPQHF. The DNA of the CDR3 is TGTGCCAGCAGCGCCGGGCCGGATCAGCCCCAGCATTTT.

The rearrangement links TRBV5-1 to TRBJ2-3, with 11 bases aligning to TRBD2. The CDR3 runs to 14 residues. Germline V gene sequence: CDR1 SGHRS, CDR2 YFSETQ. The V and J ends lost 1 base and 6 bases, in that order; junction bases with no gene match: 1. CDR3 residues: CASSLTSGGDTQYF. Written as DNA, the CDR3 is TGCGCCAGCAGCTTGACTAGCGGGGGTGATACGCAGTATTTT.

The table lists this clone with a count of one. The CDR3 spells CASSFRQAVSNQPQHF. The CDR3 bases are TGTGCCAGTAGTTTCCGACAGGCTGTTAGCAATCAGCCCCAGCATTTT. This chain links TRBV19 with TRBJ1-5, with D perhaps TRBD1 (6 bases). The CDR3 is 16 amino acids. The germline CDR1 and CDR2 sequences are LNHDA and SQIVND (reference sequence). Trimming removed 5 bases from V and 0 bases from J, with 14 bases in between. The whole variable domain, remainder taken from reference TRBV19 and TRBJ1-5, is DGGITQSPKYLFRKEGQNVTLSCEQNLNHDAMYWYRQDPGQGLRLIYYSQIVNDFQKGDIAEGYSVSREKKESFPLTVTSAQKNPTAFYLCASSFRQAVSNQPQHFGDGTRLSIL.

Concerning this clone itself: Other DNA variants within this sample encode the same CDR3. The CDR3 is CASSISDSSYEQYF. In DNA, the CDR3 is TGTGCCAGTAGTATCTCGGACAGCTCCTACGAGCAGTACTTC. The chain links TRBV19 to TRBJ2-7; D is possibly TRBD1 (6 bases). The CDR3 is 14 residues long. CDR1 LNHDA and CDR2 SQIVND come from the germline V gene (reference sequence). Trimming took off 3 bases at V and 0 bases at J, with 9 bases between the two ends.

V is TRBV6-6 and J is TRBJ2-1; TRBD2 matches 9 bases. The CDR3 sequence is 16 residues long. The junction had 12 bases not matched to a gene; V was cut back by 6 bases and J by 6 bases. Germline values: CDR1 MNHNY, CDR2 SVGAGI (reference sequence). As DNA, the CDR3 is TGTGCCAGCAGCCCAGGGTTAGCGGGAGATGGCAATGAGCAGTTCTTC. This encodes CASSPGLAGDGNEQFF.